This T cell receptor beta chain was obtained from a study of beta chain features in type 1 diabetes. General study findings and limits: Within patients, naive, central memory and Treg TCRB repertoires seemed more similar than within healthy donors.

Every bit of the isolated RNA underwent reverse transcription, so sequencing read expressed TCRB transcripts. Sequenced by immunoSEQ multiplex PCR; TCRdb stores in-frame clones only, minus some. The table shows hundreds of thousands of clones, with about 30% occurring only once. In germline, CDR1 is MNHNS, CDR2 SASEGT. There are 16 residues in the CDR3. V was cut by 1 base and J by 2 bases, with 13 bases left in between. CD4+ naive, central memory, regulatory and stem cell-like memory subsets were isolated by sorting on CD45RO/CCR7/CD25/CD127/CD95/CD27. Sorting gave populations that all exceeded 98% purity. This clone was detected a few times. Its antigen is as yet unknown.

The chain employs TRBV6-1 and TRBJ2-3; tentatively, D is TRBD2 (5 bases). The specimen was naive CD4+ T cells from blood. This TCR was recovered from a man between 18 and 29 years old in good health. The CDR3 here is CASSEGIQRITDTQYF. In DNA form, the CDR3 reads TGTGCCAGCAGTGAAGGGATTCAGCGGATCACAGATACGCAGTATTTT.